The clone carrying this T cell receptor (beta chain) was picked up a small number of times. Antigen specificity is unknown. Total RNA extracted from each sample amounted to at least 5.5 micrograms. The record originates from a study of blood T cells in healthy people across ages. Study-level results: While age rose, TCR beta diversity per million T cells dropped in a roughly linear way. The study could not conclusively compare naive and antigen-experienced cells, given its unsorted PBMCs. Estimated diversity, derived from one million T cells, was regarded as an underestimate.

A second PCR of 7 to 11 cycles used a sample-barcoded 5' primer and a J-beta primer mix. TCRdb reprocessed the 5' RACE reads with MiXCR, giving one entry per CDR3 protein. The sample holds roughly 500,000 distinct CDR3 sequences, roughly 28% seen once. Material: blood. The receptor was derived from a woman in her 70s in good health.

DNA for the CDR3: TGTGCCAGCAGCCTGAAGGACAGGGACCTATACGAGCAGTACTTC. Its protein is CASSLKDRDLYEQYF. The V and J genes are TRBV5-7 and TRBJ2-7, with 8 nucleotides matching TRBD1. TRBV5-7 is an ORF; its function is uncertain. V shed 4 bases and J 4 bases; nucleotides not matched to a gene: 10. The CDR3 totals 15 residues.